This TCR beta chain was recovered during a study of response to subunit inactivated influenza vaccine. Study outcomes and limitations: The authors suggested that few new T cells are recruited per seasonal influenza vaccination.

To note about this clonotype: Its antigen remains unknown.

TCRdb used MiXCR to reprocess the RT-PCR reads, holding one entry per CDR3 protein. The table includes 700,000 to 900,000 distinct CDR3 sequences, approximately 21% detected once. V was pared by 4 bases and J by 1 base, with 6 bases of the junction left unmatched. The CDR3 sequence is 15 residues long. The V gene's germline CDR1 is SGHRS and CDR2 YFSETQ. The source of this sequence is a middle-aged man who received an inactivated influenza vaccine. This chain connects TRBV5-1 to TRBJ2-7; 9 bases fit TRBD1. The sample in question was PBMCs from blood, obtained approximately 5 days after vaccination. This CDR3 reads CASSTQGAVSYEQYF. Written as DNA, the CDR3 is TGCGCCAGCAGCACACAGGGGGCTGTGTCCTACGAGCAGTACTTC.